The present T cell receptor (beta chain) was sequenced within a study of glioma-infiltrating T cells after dendritic cell vaccination (dated by TCRdb to the mid-2010s). For the study in its entirety: Of the approximately 15 glioblastoma patients in the cohort, all drawn from Phase I and II dendritic cell vaccination trials, 9 were newly diagnosed and 6 had recurrent disease. Between 2003 and 2012, patients were given autologous tumor lysate-pulsed dendritic cell vaccination. The vaccine consisted of monocyte-derived dendritic cells cultured seven days with IL-4 and GM-CSF, then pulsed overnight with autologous tumor lysate. Each patient was given three intradermal dendritic cell vaccine injections, spaced two weeks apart, in the arm below the axilla. In glioblastoma patients vaccinated with dendritic cells, deep sequencing of TCR beta CDR3 regions served to measure the amount of tumor-infiltrating lymphocytes and to compare repertoires between tumor and blood. Survival after dendritic cell vaccination was correlated with TCR sequencing metrics such as TIL content and the overlap between tumor and blood repertoires.

CDR1 and CDR2 are drawn from the germline V gene: MRHNA, SNTAGT. Relative to germline, V is missing 4 bases and J is missing 12 bases, with 2 bases of the junction outside any gene match. The CDR3 sequence holds 11 residues, the cysteine and phenylalanine included. The CDR3 DNA has 33 bases and is translated from base 1. Broader findings and caveats from the paper: TCR clonality showed no direct relationship with survival, which suggests that a diverse polyclonal response may be important. The three-group TCR overlap response model was characterized as speculative, and prospective validation of the model was stated to be required. After dendritic cell vaccination, a higher estimated pretreatment TIL content predicted longer time to progression and longer overall survival. The cohort was small and heterogeneous, few patients had complete blood and tumor sets, and even fewer had initial-recurrent tumor pairs.

The time point label for this specimen denotes: after dendritic cell vaccination, including at tumor progression/relapse. To be selected, patients needed enough residual fresh-frozen tumor tissue and more than two years of available survival data. Although molecular status otherwise differed among the glioblastoma patients, no patient had an isocitrate dehydrogenase mutation. PBMC were collected before vaccination, two weeks after the third vaccination, and at tumor progression if tumor progression occurred. Genomic DNA was extracted with the Qiagen DNeasy Blood extraction Kit. Notes on this clone: There is no known antigen for this receptor. No base qualities exist here, and no much larger clone lies one base off it.

Using the immunoSEQ assay, TCRB CDR3 regions were amplified from 1.5 to 2 micrograms of genomic DNA, or from all available DNA when less than that was on hand. Multiplex PCR used 60 forward primers for TCR V beta segments and 13 reverse primers for J beta segments. Synthetic control templates were spiked into each sample at limiting dilution to estimate reads per starting template. The Illumina HiSeq System generated 87 bp sequencing reads. As for the original processing: PCR and sequencing errors were removed by merging closely related sequences with a nearest neighbor algorithm. TCR overlap was measured as the percentage of unique tumor TCR beta sequences that were also present in the peripheral blood of the same patient. As stored in TCRdb, this immuneACCESS dataset retains in-frame rearrangements with V and J assigned. A fraction of the clones does not appear; measured against another copy, unresolved V genes explain less than half of the discrepancy, and the remainder lacks a known reason. V and J calls plus clone size are reproduced from that table; the DNA served to infer D and trimming. The sample includes more than 85,000 clones, with around 91% observed a single time. The top ten clonotypes cover 2.5% to 3.5% of the sample.

This clonotype was obtained from a human donor with glioblastoma. The sequences come from blood, collected after dendritic cell vaccination. The chain joins TRBV6-4 to TRBJ2-4, with 8 middle bases fitting TRBD1. The nucleotide sequence is TGTGCCAGCAGTGGGGGGACAGGTCAGTACTTC. Translated, it gives CASSGGTGQYF.